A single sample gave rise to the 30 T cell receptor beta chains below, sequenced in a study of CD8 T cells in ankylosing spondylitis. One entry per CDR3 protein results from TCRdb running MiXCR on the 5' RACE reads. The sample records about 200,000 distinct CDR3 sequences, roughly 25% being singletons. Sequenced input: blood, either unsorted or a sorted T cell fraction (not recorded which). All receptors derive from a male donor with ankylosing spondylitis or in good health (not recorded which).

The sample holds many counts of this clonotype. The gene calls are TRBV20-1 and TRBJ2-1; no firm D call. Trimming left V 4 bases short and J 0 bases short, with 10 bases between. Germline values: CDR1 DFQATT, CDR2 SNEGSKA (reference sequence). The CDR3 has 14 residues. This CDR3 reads CSAIFPSSYNEQFF. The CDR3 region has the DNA TGCAGTGCTATCTTCCCCAGCTCCTACAATGAGCAGTTCTTC.

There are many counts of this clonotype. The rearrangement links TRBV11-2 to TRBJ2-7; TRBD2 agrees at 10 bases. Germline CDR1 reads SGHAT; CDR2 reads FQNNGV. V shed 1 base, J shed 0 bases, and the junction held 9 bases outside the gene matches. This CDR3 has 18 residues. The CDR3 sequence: CASSLGPSGRAPSYEQYF. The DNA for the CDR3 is TGTGCCAGCAGCTTAGGTCCCAGCGGGAGGGCCCCCTCCTACGAGCAGTACTTC.

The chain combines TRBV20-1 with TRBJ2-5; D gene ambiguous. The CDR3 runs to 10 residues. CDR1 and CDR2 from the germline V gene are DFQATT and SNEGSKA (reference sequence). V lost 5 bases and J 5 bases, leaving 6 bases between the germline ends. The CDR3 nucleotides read TGCAGTGCTTTGTGGGAGACCCAGTACTTC. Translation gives CSALWETQYF.

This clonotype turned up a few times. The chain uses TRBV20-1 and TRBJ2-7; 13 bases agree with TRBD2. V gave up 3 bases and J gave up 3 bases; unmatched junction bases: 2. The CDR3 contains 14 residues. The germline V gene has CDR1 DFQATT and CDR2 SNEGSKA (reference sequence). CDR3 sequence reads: CSARGLAGFYEQYF. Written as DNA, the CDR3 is TGCAGTGCTAGGGGACTAGCGGGATTCTACGAGCAGTACTTC.

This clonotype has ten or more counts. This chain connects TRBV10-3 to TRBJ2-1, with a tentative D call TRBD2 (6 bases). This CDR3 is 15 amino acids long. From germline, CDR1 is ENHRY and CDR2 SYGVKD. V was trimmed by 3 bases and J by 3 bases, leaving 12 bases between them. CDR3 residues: CAISETGSGYNEQFF. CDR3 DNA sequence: TGTGCCATCAGTGAAACCGGGAGCGGCTACAATGAGCAGTTCTTC.

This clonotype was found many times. Here the CDR3 reads CASETTGVNIQYF. The DNA of the CDR3 is TGTGCCAGCGAAACTACAGGGGTAAACATTCAGTACTTC. The V gene is TRBV12-3 or TRBV12-4, the J gene TRBJ2-4; TRBD1 agrees at 7 bases. V was pared by 8 bases and J by 6 bases, with 7 bases of the junction left unmatched. The CDR3 runs 13 residues.

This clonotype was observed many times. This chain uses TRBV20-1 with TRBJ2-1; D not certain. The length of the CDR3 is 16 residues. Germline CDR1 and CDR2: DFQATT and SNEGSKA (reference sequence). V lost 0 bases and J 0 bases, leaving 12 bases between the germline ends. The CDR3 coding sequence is TGCAGTGCTAGAGATCCTAAAGGGTTCTCCTACAATGAGCAGTTCTTC. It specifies CSARDPKGFSYNEQFF.

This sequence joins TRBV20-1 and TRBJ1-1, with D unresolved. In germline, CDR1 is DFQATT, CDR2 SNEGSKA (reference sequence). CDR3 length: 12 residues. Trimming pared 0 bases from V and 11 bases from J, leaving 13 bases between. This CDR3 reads CSARDNGQRAFF. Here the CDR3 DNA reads TGCAGTGCTAGAGATAATGGGCAGAGGGCTTTCTTT.

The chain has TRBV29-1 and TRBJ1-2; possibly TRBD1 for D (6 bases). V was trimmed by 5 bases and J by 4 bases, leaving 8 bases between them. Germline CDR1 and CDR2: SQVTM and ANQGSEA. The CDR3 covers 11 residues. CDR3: CSVMDSYGYTF. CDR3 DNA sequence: TGCAGCGTTATGGACAGCTATGGCTACACCTTC. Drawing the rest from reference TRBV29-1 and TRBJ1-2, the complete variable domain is SAVISQKPSRDICQRGTSLTIQCQVDSQVTMMFWYRQQPGQSLTLIATANQGSEATYESGFVIDKFPISRPNLTFSTLTVSNMSPEDSSIYLCSVMDSYGYTFGSGTRLTVV.

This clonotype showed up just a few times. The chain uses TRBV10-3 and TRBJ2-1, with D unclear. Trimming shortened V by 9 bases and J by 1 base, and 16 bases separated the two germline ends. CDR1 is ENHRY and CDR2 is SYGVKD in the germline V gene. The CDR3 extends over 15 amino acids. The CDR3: CAIRAKDGSYNEQFF. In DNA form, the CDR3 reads TGTGCCATACGCGCGAAGGACGGGTCCTACAATGAGCAGTTCTTC.

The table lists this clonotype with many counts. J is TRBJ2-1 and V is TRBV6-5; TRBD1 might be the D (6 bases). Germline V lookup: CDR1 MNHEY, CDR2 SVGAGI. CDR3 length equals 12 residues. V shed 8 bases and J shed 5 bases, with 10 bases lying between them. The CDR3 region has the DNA TGTGCCAGCCGGACAGTAAACAATGAGCAGTTCTTC. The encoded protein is CASRTVNNEQFF.

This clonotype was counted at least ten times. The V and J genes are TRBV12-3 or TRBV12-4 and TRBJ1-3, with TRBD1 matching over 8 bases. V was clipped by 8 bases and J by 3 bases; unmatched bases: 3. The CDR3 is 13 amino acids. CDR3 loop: CASRQGIGNTIYF. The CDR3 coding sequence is TGTGCCAGCCGACAGGGGATTGGAAACACCATATATTTT.

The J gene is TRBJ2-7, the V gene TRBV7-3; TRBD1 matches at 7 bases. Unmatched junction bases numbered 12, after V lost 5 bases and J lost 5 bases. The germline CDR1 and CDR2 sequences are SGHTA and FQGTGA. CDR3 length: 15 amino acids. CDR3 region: CASSPRKGGMDEQYF. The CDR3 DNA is TGTGCCAGCAGCCCTAGAAAAGGGGGCATGGACGAGCAGTACTTC.

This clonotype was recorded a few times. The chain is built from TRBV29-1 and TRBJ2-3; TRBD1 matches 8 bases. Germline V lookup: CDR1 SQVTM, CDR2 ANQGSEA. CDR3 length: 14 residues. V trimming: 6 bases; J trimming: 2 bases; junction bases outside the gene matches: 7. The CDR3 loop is CSVGDRGNTDTQYF. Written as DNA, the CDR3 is TGCAGCGTGGGCGACAGGGGAAACACAGATACGCAGTATTTT.

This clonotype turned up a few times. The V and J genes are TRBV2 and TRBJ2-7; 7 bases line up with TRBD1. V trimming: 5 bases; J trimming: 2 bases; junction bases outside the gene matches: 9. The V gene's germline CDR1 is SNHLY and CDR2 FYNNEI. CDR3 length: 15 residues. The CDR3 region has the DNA TGTGCCAGCAGTAAAGAGACAGGGAGTACCTACGAGCAGTACTTC. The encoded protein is CASSKETGSTYEQYF. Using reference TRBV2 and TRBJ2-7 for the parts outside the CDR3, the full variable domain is EPEVTQTPSHQVTQMGQEVILRCVPISNHLYFYWYRQILGQKVEFLVSFYNNEISEKSEIFDDQFSVERPDGSNFTLKIRSTKLEDSAMYFCASSKETGSTYEQYFGPGTRLTVT.

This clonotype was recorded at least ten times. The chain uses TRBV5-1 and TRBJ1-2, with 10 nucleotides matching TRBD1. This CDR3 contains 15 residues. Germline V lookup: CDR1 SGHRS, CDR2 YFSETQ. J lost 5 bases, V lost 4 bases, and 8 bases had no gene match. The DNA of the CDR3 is TGCGCCAGCAGCGAGGGGACAGGGGACCCATATGGCTACACCTTC. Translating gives CASSEGTGDPYGYTF.

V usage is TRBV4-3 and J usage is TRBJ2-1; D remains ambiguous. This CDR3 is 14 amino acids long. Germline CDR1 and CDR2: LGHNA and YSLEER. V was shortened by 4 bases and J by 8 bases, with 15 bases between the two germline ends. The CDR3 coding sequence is TGCGCCAGCAGCCTCGGAACCCCGATGGATGAGCAGTTCTTC. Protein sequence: CASSLGTPMDEQFF.

The DNA of the CDR3 is TGTGCCAGCAGCACGGAACAGGGTTACGAGCAGTACTTC. Protein product: CASSTEQGYEQYF. The chain is built from TRBV7-2 and TRBJ2-7; maybe TRBD1 (6 bases). The length of the CDR3 is 13 residues. V lost 5 bases and J lost 4, with 12 bases in between. Germline CDR1 and CDR2: SGHTA and FQGNSA.

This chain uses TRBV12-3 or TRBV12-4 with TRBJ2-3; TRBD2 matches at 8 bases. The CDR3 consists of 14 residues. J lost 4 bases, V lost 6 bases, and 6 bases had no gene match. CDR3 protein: CASRSGGMADTQYF. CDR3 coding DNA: TGTGCCAGCAGGTCGGGAGGGATGGCAGATACGCAGTATTTT.

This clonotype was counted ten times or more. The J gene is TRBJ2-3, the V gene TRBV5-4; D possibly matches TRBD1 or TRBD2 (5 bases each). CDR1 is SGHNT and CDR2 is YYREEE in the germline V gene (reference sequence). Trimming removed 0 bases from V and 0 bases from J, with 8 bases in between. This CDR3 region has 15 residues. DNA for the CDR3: TGTGCCAGCAGCTTGGATGGGGGTAGCACAGATACGCAGTATTTT. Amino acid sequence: CASSLDGGSTDTQYF.

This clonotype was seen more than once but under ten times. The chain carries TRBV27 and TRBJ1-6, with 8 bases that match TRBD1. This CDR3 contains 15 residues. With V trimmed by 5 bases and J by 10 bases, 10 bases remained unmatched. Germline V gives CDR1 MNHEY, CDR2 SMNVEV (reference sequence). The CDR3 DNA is TGTGCCAGCAGTCCAGGGGCAGGGGGCCCCTCACCCCTCCACTTT. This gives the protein CASSPGAGGPSPLHF.

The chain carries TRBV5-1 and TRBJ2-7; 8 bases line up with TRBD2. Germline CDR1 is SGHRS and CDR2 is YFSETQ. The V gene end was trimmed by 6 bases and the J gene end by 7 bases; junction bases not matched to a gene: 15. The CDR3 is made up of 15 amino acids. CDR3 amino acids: CASTSNAGGPGEQYF. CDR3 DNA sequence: TGCGCCAGCACCTCCAATGCGGGAGGCCCTGGTGAGCAGTACTTC. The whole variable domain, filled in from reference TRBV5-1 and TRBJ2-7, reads KAGVTQTPRYLIKTRGQQVTLSCSPISGHRSVSWYQQTPGQGLQFLFEYFSETQRNKGNFPGRFSGRQFSNSRSEMNVSTLELGDSALYLCASTSNAGGPGEQYFGPGTRLTVT.

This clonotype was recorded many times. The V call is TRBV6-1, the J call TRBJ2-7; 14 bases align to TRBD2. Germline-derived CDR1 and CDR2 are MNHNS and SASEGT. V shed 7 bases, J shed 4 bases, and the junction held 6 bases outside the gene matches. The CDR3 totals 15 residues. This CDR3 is CASTRLAGGPYEQYF. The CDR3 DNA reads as TGTGCCAGCACCCGACTAGCGGGAGGGCCTTACGAGCAGTACTTC.

CDR3 sequence (DNA): TGCAGTGCCAATGCGGAGAACTGGGATGAAAAACTGTTTTTT. The encoded protein is CSANAENWDEKLFF. The chain joins TRBV20-1 to TRBJ1-4; D not certain. From germline, CDR1 is DFQATT and CDR2 SNEGSKA (reference sequence). The CDR3 loop spans 14 amino acids. V was clipped by 6 bases and J by 6 bases, with 17 bases between them.

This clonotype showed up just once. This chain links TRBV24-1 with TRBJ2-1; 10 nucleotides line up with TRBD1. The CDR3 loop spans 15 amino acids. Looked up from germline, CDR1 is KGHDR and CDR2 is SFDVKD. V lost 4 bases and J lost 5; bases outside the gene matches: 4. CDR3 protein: CATSDPGTGDNEQFF. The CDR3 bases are TGTGCCACCAGTGACCCAGGGACAGGGGACAATGAGCAGTTCTTC.

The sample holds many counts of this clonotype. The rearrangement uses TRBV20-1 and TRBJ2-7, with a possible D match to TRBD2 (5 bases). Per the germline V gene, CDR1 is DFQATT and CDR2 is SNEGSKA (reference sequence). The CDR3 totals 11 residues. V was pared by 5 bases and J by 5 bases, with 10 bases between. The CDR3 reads CSARRGDEQYF. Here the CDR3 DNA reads TGCAGTGCTCGCCGGGGAGACGAGCAGTACTTC.

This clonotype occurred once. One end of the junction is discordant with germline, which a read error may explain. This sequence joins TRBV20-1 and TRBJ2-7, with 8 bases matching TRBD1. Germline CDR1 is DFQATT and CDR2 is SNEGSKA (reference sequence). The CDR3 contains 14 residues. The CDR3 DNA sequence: TGCAGTGCTAGAGATAGGACAGGGTCCTCCGAGCAGTACTTC. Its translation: CSARDRTGSSEQYF.

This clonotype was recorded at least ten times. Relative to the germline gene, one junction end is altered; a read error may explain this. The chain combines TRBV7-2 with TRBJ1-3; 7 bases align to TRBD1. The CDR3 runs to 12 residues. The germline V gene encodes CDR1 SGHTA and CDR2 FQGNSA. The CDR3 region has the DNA TGTGCCAGCAGTCGGGACAGCCGGCCCATGGATTTT. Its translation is CASSRDSRPMDF.

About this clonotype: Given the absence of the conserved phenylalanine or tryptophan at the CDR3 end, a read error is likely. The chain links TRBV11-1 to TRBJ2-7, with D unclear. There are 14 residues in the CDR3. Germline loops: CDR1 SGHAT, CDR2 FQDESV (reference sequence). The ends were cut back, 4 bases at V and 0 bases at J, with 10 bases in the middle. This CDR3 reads CASSYDLNSYEQYS. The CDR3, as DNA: TGTGCCAGCAGCTATGACCTCAACTCCTACGAGCAGTACTCC.

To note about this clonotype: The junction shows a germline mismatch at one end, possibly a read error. CDR3 sequence (DNA): TGCAGTGCCAGAGTGACGGGGAACACTGAAGCTTTCTTT. The encoded protein is CSARVTGNTEAFF. The chain carries TRBV20-1 and TRBJ1-1; D not resolved. From germline, CDR1 is DFQATT and CDR2 SNEGSKA (reference sequence). The length of the CDR3 is 13 residues.